This is a list of T cell receptor beta chains from one sample in a study of cytomegalovirus exposure and HLA in healthy donors. TCRdb's table, derived via immunoSEQ multiplex PCR, lists solely in-frame clones and lacks some. The profile covers approximately 180,000 clones, with 60% to 80% appearing a single time and over 10% taken by the ten largest. Source material: PBMCs. The receptor source for this set is a woman in her 50s in good health and CMV-seropositive. CDR3s include the opening cysteine and the closing phenylalanine or tryptophan. A D gene is named only where the DNA matches it firmly.

v_gene	d_gene	j_gene	CDR3aa	CDR3nt
TRBV2	NA	TRBJ2-2	CASSRQGNTGELFF	TGTGCCAGCAGTCGGCAGGGGAACACCGGGGAGCTGTTTTTT
TRBV12-5	NA	TRBJ2-7	CASGLGGPSYEQYF	TGTGCTAGTGGTTTGGGGGGCCCCTCCTACGAGCAGTACTTC
TRBV6-5	NA	TRBJ1-5	CASSLYRDQPQHF	TGTGCCAGCAGTCTTTACAGGGATCAGCCCCAGCATTTT
TRBV5-4	NA	TRBJ1-2	CASSIDGGYGYTF	TGTGCCAGCAGCATTGACGGAGGATATGGCTACACCTTC
TRBV6-1	NA	TRBJ2-2	CASSEGGADTGELFF	TGTGCCAGCAGTGAGGGGGGGGCCGACACCGGGGAGCTGTTTTTT
TRBV6-1	NA	TRBJ1-2	CASNSRLPRGYTF	TGTGCCAGCAACTCCAGGCTCCCCCGTGGCTACACCTTC
TRBV5-1	NA	TRBJ2-2	CASSLTETGELFF	TGCGCCAGCAGCTTAACTGAAACCGGGGAGCTGTTTTTT
TRBV29-1	TRBD2	TRBJ2-1	CSVAPMTSGNNEQFF	TGCAGCGTGGCCCCAATGACTAGCGGTAACAATGAGCAGTTCTTC
TRBV7-3	NA	TRBJ1-1	CASSLTSVNTEAFF	TGTGCCAGCAGCTTAACGTCCGTAAACACTGAAGCTTTCTTT
TRBV7-9	NA	TRBJ1-4	CASSPSGGLNEKLFF	TGTGCCAGCAGCCCCTCCGGGGGATTGAACGAAAAACTGTTTTTT
TRBV4-1	NA	TRBJ1-1	CASSQGLSGIGTEAFF	TGCGCCAGCAGCCAAGGGCTCTCAGGGATCGGCACTGAAGCTTTCTTT
TRBV5-1	TRBD2	TRBJ2-5	CASSLQRGETQYF	TGCGCCAGCAGCTTGCAGCGGGGAGAGACCCAGTACTTC
TRBV27	NA	TRBJ1-2	CASREGCYGYTF	TGTGCCAGTCGGGAGGGATGCTATGGCTACACCTTC
TRBV18	NA	TRBJ1-1	CASSPLDTYRANTEAFF	TGTGCCAGCTCACCGCTAGATACGTATAGAGCTAACACTGAAGCTTTCTTT